This paragraph covers one TCR beta chain sequence. This sample was taken from a study of T cell repertoires in cytomegalovirus infection. The overall study: Public TCR beta signature analysis indicated the presence of both CMV infection and matching HLA type.

TCRdb re-called the reads with MiXCR, one entry per CDR3 protein. The data contain about 530,000 distinct CDR3 sequences, about a quarter of them seen just once; the ten biggest clones take up approximately 13%. This clonotype was sampled from a human donor in good health (CMV status not recorded). Some clones in this sample may be carry-over from other donors' samples. Material for sequencing was PBMCs.

For the CDR3, the DNA is TGTGCCAGCAGTTATAATCGGGAGGTTTACGAGCAGTACGTC. Translation: CASSYNREVYEQYV. The rearrangement uses TRBV6-2 or TRBV6-3 and TRBJ2-7; TRBD2 matches at 7 bases. The CDR3 length is 14 residues. V trimming: 3 bases; J trimming: 4 bases; junction bases outside the gene matches: 6. Germline V gene sequence: CDR1 MNHEY, CDR2 SVGEGT.